This passage covers 29 T cell receptor beta chains from one sample sequenced in a study of T cells expressing NK-cell markers. TCRdb derives one entry per CDR3 protein from the 5' RACE reads, leaving out DNA. The sample table sets out about 390,000 distinct CDR3 sequences. Sequencing used blood T cells: a sorted CD56 or NKG2C T cell subset, CD4+ or CD8+ T cells, or bulk PBMC T cells (not recorded which). The source of these receptors is a woman between 45 and 65 years old in good health.

This rearrangement joins TRBV29-1 to TRBJ2-1. Germline values: CDR1 SQVTM, CDR2 ANQGSEA. The CDR3 is 11 amino acids. The CDR3 here is CSGKQLHEQFF.

The chain combines TRBV20-1 with TRBJ2-7; TCRdb's D call of TRBD2 is untestable without DNA. The CDR3 sequence is 15 residues long. Germline loops: CDR1 DFQATT, CDR2 SNEGSKA (reference sequence). Here the CDR3 reads CSARDRETSESEQYF.

The gene calls are TRBV12-3 or TRBV12-4 and TRBJ2-2; TCRdb returns TRBD1, unconfirmable since there is no DNA. CDR3 length: 17 residues. The CDR3 loop is CASTFGVGIGNTGELFF.

This chain uses TRBV10-2 with TRBJ1-6; checking the TCRdb D call of TRBD1 is not possible without DNA. The V gene's germline CDR1 is WSHSY and CDR2 SAAADI. The CDR3 has 14 amino acids. The CDR3 loop is CASSGTGGHSPLHF.

The CDR3: CASGTDLAGKYNEQFF. This sequence joins TRBV19 and TRBJ2-1; without DNA, the TCRdb call of TRBD2 cannot be checked. Germline V gene data show CDR1 as LNHDA and CDR2 as SQIVND (reference sequence). The length of the CDR3 is 16 residues.

The genes are TRBV7-3 and TRBJ1-4; TCRdb indicates TRBD1, and absent DNA this call remains unverified. The CDR3 is 15 residues long. Germline V lookup: CDR1 SGHTA, CDR2 FQGTGA. The CDR3 sequence is CASSYSGKTNEKLFF.

CDR3 in amino acids: CASSRGNFYGELFF. V usage is TRBV5-8 and J usage is TRBJ2-2. The CDR3 has 14 residues. Germline V lookup: CDR1 SGHTS, CDR2 YDEGEE.

The CDR3 region is CASSLGDGYTF. The gene calls are TRBV7-9 and TRBJ1-2. CDR1 and CDR2 from the germline V gene are SEHNR and FQNEAQ (reference sequence). The CDR3 has 11 amino acids.

The chain carries TRBV20-1 and TRBJ2-3; without DNA, the TCRdb call of TRBD2 cannot be checked. The CDR3 spans 15 residues. Germline V gene lookup returns CDR1 DFQATT and CDR2 SNEGSKA (reference sequence). CDR3 in amino acids: CSLARLGGASDTQYF.

V usage is TRBV6-5 and J usage is TRBJ1-1. The germline CDR1 and CDR2 sequences are MNHEY and SVGAGI. The CDR3 is 15 residues long. The CDR3 spells CASSYRSVSNTEAFF.

This CDR3 is CATMTSGSGSYNEQFF. The V gene is TRBV7-8, the J gene TRBJ2-1; TCRdb's D call, TRBD2, is unchecked because there is no DNA. The CDR3 length is 16 residues. Germline V lookup: CDR1 SGHVS, CDR2 FQNEAQ. Complete variable domain (other parts from reference TRBV7-8 and TRBJ2-1): GAGVSQSPRYKVAKRGQDVALRCDPISGHVSLFWYQQALGQGPEFLTYFQNEAQLDKSGLPSDRFFAERPEGSVSTLKIQRTQQEDSAVYLCATMTSGSGSYNEQFFGPGTRLTVL.

The chain is built from TRBV6-1 and TRBJ2-1; the D gene TCRdb calls, TRBD2, cannot be checked with no DNA. From germline, CDR1 is MNHNS and CDR2 SASEGT. CDR3 size: 15 residues. The CDR3 here is CASRVTSGTYNEQFF.

J is TRBJ2-2 and V is TRBV21-1; lacking DNA, the TRBD1 call made by TCRdb goes unchecked. TRBV21-1 is marked as a pseudogene. The CDR3 is 14 amino acids. This chain's CDR3 is CASRTGGATGELFF.

The gene calls are TRBV5-1 and TRBJ2-1; there is no DNA to check the TCRdb D call of TRBD2. Germline V gene sequence: CDR1 SGHRS, CDR2 YFSETQ. The CDR3 has 15 residues. Here the CDR3 reads CASSKGSTAYNEQFF.

V gene TRBV5-6 combines with J gene TRBJ2-2. This CDR3 has 16 amino acids. Germline V gives CDR1 SGHDT, CDR2 YYEEEE. CDR3 amino acids: CASSLRTGTNTGELFF.

The rearrangement joins TRBV24-1 to TRBJ2-5; TCRdb indicates TRBD1, and absent DNA this call remains unverified. Germline-derived CDR1 and CDR2 are KGHDR and SFDVKD. The length of the CDR3 is 14 residues. The CDR3 here is CATSDQGPKETQYF.

The V and J genes are TRBV12-3 or TRBV12-4 and TRBJ2-1; TCRdb reports TRBD2, a call that lacks DNA to check it against. This CDR3 comprises 16 residues. CDR3 loop: CASSPRLAGVFYEQFF.

This chain's CDR3 is CASSQVGFENTDTQYF. This chain connects TRBV14 to TRBJ2-3. Per the germline V gene, CDR1 is SGHDN and CDR2 is FVKESK. The CDR3 spans 16 residues.

This CDR3 reads CASSEGGKGYNEQFF. The V call is TRBV25-1, the J call TRBJ2-1; with no DNA, the TCRdb D assignment of TRBD1 cannot be verified. Per the germline V gene, CDR1 is MGHDK and CDR2 is SYGVNS. The CDR3 length is 15 residues.

CDR3 protein: CASRSYSGNTDTQYF. V gene TRBV5-5 combines with J gene TRBJ2-3; the TCRdb call, TRBD2, lacks DNA for checking. This CDR3 is 15 amino acids long. The germline V gene has CDR1 SGHKS and CDR2 YYEKEE (reference sequence).

The rearrangement uses TRBV7-9 and TRBJ1-3. Germline values: CDR1 SEHNR, CDR2 FQNEAQ (reference sequence). The CDR3 sequence is 13 residues long. CDR3 residues: CASSPLLENTIYF.

The chain couples TRBV20-1 to TRBJ2-1; TCRdb's D call, TRBD2, is unchecked because there is no DNA. Germline CDR1 and CDR2: DFQATT and SNEGSKA (reference sequence). This CDR3 spans 16 amino acids. CDR3 loop: CSASGAGGPNRDEQFF.

V gene TRBV20-1 combines with J gene TRBJ1-1; TCRdb's D gene call, TRBD1, goes unchecked for lack of DNA. Germline V gives CDR1 DFQATT, CDR2 SNEGSKA (reference sequence). CDR3 length equals 17 residues. CDR3: CSARDPHARGLNTEAFF.

This chain connects TRBV29-1 to TRBJ2-1; TCRdb returns TRBD2, unconfirmable since there is no DNA. There are 18 residues in the CDR3. Per the germline V gene, CDR1 is SQVTM and CDR2 is ANQGSEA. The CDR3 loop reads CSVPPDPGTSGRRNEQFF.

The CDR3 sequence is CASSPKRDYSDYNEQFF. V usage is TRBV5-1 and J usage is TRBJ2-1; the TCRdb call, TRBD2, lacks DNA for checking. This CDR3 region has 17 residues. The germline gives CDR1 SGHRS, CDR2 YFSETQ.

V usage is TRBV24-1 and J usage is TRBJ2-2; the TCRdb D gene call, TRBD2, has no DNA to confirm it. There are 14 residues in the CDR3. The V gene's germline CDR1 is KGHDR and CDR2 SFDVKD. CDR3 loop: CATKARGNTGELFF.

V is TRBV7-6 and J is TRBJ2-1; as DNA is missing, the TRBD2 call by TCRdb cannot be tested. The germline V gene encodes CDR1 SGHVS and CDR2 FNYEAQ. The CDR3 is 15 residues long. CDR3 sequence: CASRGTSGLVNEQFF.

The genes are TRBV7-8 and TRBJ1-1; the TCRdb D gene call, TRBD1, has no DNA to confirm it. The CDR3 totals 15 residues. In germline, CDR1 is SGHVS, CDR2 FQNEAQ. The CDR3 loop is CASSLAGGKNTEAFF.

The V call is TRBV29-1, the J call TRBJ2-3; TCRdb proposes TRBD2, but this gene call is untestable without DNA. The CDR3 has 17 amino acids. In germline, CDR1 is SQVTM, CDR2 ANQGSEA. The chain's CDR3 is CSVDWVAGELETDTQYF.